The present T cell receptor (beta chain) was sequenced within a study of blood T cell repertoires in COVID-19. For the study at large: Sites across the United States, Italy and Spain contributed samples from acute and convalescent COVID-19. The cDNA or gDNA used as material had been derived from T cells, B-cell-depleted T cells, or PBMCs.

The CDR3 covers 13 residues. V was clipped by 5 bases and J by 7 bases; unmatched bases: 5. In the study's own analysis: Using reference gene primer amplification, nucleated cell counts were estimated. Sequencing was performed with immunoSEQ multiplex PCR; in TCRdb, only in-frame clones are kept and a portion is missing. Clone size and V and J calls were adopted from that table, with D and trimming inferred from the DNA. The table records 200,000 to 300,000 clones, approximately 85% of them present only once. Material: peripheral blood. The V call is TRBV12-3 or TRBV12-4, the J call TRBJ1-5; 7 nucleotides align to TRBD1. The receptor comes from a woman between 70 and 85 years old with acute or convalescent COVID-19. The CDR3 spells CASSVDRAQPQHF. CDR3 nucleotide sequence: TGTGCCAGCAGTGTTGACAGGGCCCAGCCCCAGCATTTT.